These 16 T cell receptor beta chains originate from one sample sequenced in a study of blood T cell repertoires in COVID-19. The protocol was immunoSEQ multiplex PCR, while the TCRdb copy is restricted to in-frame clones and leaves out a portion. This sample carries about 100,000 clones, less than 90% of them seen once, and the ten largest clones take 1.5% to 2.5%. Material: peripheral blood. The source of these receptors is a man between 65 and 80 years old with active or convalescent COVID-19.

The chain combines TRBV7-8 with TRBJ2-5; D gene uncertain. The CDR3 is 14 amino acids. Germline V gives CDR1 SGHVS, CDR2 FQNEAQ. Trimming removed 1 base from V and 7 bases from J, with 13 bases in between. The CDR3 spells CASSLVLERGTQYF. In nucleotides, the CDR3 is TGTGCCAGCAGCTTAGTACTGGAACGAGGGACCCAGTACTTC.

This chain connects TRBV2 to TRBJ2-2; D remains ambiguous. The germline V gene has CDR1 SNHLY and CDR2 FYNNEI. The V end lost 4 bases, the J end lost 1 base, and 7 bases lay between the germline ends. The CDR3 consists of 14 residues. The CDR3 sequence is CASSALRNTGELFF. The CDR3 coding sequence is TGTGCCAGCAGTGCCCTTCGGAACACCGGGGAGCTGTTTTTT.

The chain recombines TRBV6-1 with TRBJ1-5; D is perhaps TRBD1 (6 bases). The CDR3 is 13 residues long. CDR1 is MNHNS, CDR2 SASEGT, per germline. The V end was cut by 2 bases, the J end by 12 bases, with 14 bases between. The CDR3 nucleotides are TGTGCCAGCAGTGAACGCTCAGCAGGGGACCAGCATTTT. Encoded protein: CASSERSAGDQHF.

The chain combines TRBV7-9 with TRBJ2-5, with D possibly matching TRBD1 (6 bases). CDR3 size: 13 residues. CDR1 is SEHNR and CDR2 is FQNEAQ in the germline V gene (reference sequence). V lost 5 bases and J lost 2, with 9 bases in between. CDR3 residues: CASSATGQETQYF. CDR3 sequence (DNA): TGTGCCAGCAGCGCGACAGGTCAAGAGACCCAGTACTTC.

The chain carries TRBV19 and TRBJ2-1; D is perhaps TRBD2 (7 bases). This CDR3 has 14 residues. V was shortened by 3 bases and J by 7 bases, with 13 bases between the two germline ends. Germline V CDR1 and CDR2: LNHDA, SQIVND (reference sequence). This CDR3 reads CASSMGGAGNEQFF. The CDR3 bases are TGTGCCAGTAGTATGGGGGGGGCAGGGAATGAGCAGTTCTTC.

V gene TRBV9 combines with J gene TRBJ1-2; 10 bases map to TRBD1. The length of the CDR3 is 15 residues. Trimming removed 3 bases from V and 8 bases from J; junction bases left unmatched: 10. Germline V gene lookup returns CDR1 SGDLS and CDR2 YYNGEE. CDR3 sequence (DNA): TGTGCCAGCAGCGGTCGGACAGGGGGAACGTGGGGCTACACCTTC. Protein product: CASSGRTGGTWGYTF.

This clone was seen once. The chain employs TRBV5-4 and TRBJ2-5, with 10 bases fitting TRBD2. Looked up from germline, CDR1 is SGHNT and CDR2 is YYREEE (reference sequence). The CDR3 runs 16 residues. V was pared by 4 bases and J by 4 bases, with 10 bases of the junction left unmatched. The CDR3 bases are TGTGCCAGCAGCCCCCCGGGACTAGCGAGGGGAGAGACCCAGTACTTC. It codes for CASSPPGLARGETQYF.

V and J are TRBV7-2 and TRBJ1-1; no clear D gene. V gave up 2 bases and J gave up 8 bases, with 12 bases separating them. In germline, CDR1 is SGHTA, CDR2 FQGNSA. The CDR3 spans 13 residues. CDR3 coding DNA: TGTGCCAGCAGCTTACAGACTGAAGGCGAAGCTTTCTTT. This sequence encodes CASSLQTEGEAFF.

This sequence joins TRBV6-5 and TRBJ2-1, with TRBD2 matching over 7 bases. Germline V lookup: CDR1 MNHEY, CDR2 SVGAGI. The CDR3 runs to 13 residues. The CDR3 spells CVSAGSSYNEQFF. CDR3 DNA sequence: TGTGTATCAGCGGGGAGCTCCTACAATGAGCAGTTCTTC.

The V gene is TRBV5-4, the J gene TRBJ2-1; 9 nucleotides align to TRBD2. Trimming at V came to 0 bases and at J to 6 bases, leaving 4 bases not matched to a gene. Germline V gene sequence: CDR1 SGHNT, CDR2 YYREEE (reference sequence). This CDR3 comprises 15 residues. The CDR3 sequence: CASSLVASGVNEQFF. As DNA, the CDR3 is TGTGCCAGCAGCTTGGTGGCTAGCGGGGTCAATGAGCAGTTCTTC.

The chain couples TRBV14 to TRBJ1-2, with D unclear. This CDR3 has 13 amino acids. V was clipped by 0 bases and J by 4 bases, with 6 bases between them. CDR1 SGHDN and CDR2 FVKESK come from the germline V gene. CDR3 DNA: TGTGCCAGCAGCCAAGATCTGAGCTATGGCTACACCTTC. This encodes CASSQDLSYGYTF. Full variable domain (remainder filled in from reference TRBV14 and TRBJ1-2): EAGVTQFPSHSVIEKGQTVTLRCDPISGHDNLYWYRRVMGKEIKFLLHFVKESKQDESGMPNNRFLAERTGGTYSTLKVQPAELEDSGVYFCASSQDLSYGYTFGSGTRLTVV.

The chain couples TRBV3-1 (or the pseudogene TRBV3-2) to TRBJ2-1, with TRBD2 identical over 8 bases. Germline V lookup: CDR1 LGHDT, CDR2 YNNKEL (reference sequence). J gave up 8 bases and V 5 bases, and 14 bases lay outside the gene matches. The CDR3 extends over 16 amino acids. The CDR3 DNA follows: TGTGCCAGCAGCATCCAGCGGGGGCCGCGGGGGGATGAGCAGTTCTTC. Translated, it gives CASSIQRGPRGDEQFF.

The chain employs TRBV10-3 and TRBJ2-7; TRBD1 is a possible D gene (6 bases). Trimming took 3 bases from V and 8 from J, leaving 8 bases between them. Germline values: CDR1 ENHRY, CDR2 SYGVKD. This CDR3 is built from 11 residues. The CDR3 region is CAISDRDKQYF. Written as DNA, the CDR3 is TGTGCCATCAGTGACCGGGACAAGCAGTACTTC.

The CDR3 DNA reads as TGCGCCAGCAGCTTGGGAGACAGGGCCACTCAGCCCCAGCATTTT. It specifies CASSLGDRATQPQHF. The gene calls are TRBV5-1 and TRBJ1-5; 7 nucleotides align to TRBD1. V shed 0 bases and J 6 bases; nucleotides not matched to a gene: 6. In germline, CDR1 is SGHRS, CDR2 YFSETQ. The CDR3 runs to 15 residues.

The sample holds one count of this clone. The CDR3 DNA follows: TGTGCCAGCAGTTTATCGGGGGGGGGTGGCTACACCTTC. Protein product: CASSLSGGGGYTF. The rearrangement joins TRBV27 to TRBJ1-2; perhaps TRBD1 as D (5 bases). Germline lookup yields CDR1 MNHEY and CDR2 SMNVEV (reference sequence). Deletions cut 0 bases from V and 7 bases from J, with 9 bases between. This CDR3 is built from 13 residues.

V gene TRBV5-4 combines with J gene TRBJ2-2; 9 bases are shared with TRBD2. From germline, CDR1 is SGHNT and CDR2 YYREEE (reference sequence). The CDR3 runs to 16 residues. With 5 bases clipped from V and 6 bases from J, the junction kept 11 bases outside the gene matches. CDR3 amino acids: CASSEGLATRPGELFF. DNA for the CDR3: TGTGCCAGCAGTGAGGGACTAGCCACCCGACCCGGGGAGCTGTTTTTT.